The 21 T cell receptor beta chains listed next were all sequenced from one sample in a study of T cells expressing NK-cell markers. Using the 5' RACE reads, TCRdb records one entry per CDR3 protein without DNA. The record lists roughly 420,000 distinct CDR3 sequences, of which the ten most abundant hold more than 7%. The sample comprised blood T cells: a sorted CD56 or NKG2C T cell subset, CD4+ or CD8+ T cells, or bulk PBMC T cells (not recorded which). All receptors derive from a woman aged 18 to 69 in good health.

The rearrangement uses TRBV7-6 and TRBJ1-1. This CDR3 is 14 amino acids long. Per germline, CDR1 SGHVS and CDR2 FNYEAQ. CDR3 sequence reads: CASSLVGESTEAFF.

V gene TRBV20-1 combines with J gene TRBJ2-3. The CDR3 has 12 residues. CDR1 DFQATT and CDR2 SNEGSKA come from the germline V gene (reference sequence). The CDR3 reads CSARTSTDTQYF.

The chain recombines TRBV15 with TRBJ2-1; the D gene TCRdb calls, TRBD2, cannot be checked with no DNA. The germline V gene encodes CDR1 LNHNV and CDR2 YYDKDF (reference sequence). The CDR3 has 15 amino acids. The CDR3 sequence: CATSGGTSGHNEQFF.

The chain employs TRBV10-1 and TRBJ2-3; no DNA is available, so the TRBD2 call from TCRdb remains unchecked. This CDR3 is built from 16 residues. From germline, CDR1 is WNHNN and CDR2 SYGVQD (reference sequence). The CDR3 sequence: CASSESAAGITDTQYF.

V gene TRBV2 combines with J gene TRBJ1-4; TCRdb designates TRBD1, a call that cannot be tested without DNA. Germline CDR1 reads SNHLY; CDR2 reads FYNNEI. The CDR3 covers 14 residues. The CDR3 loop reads CASSEPWAGGSVFF. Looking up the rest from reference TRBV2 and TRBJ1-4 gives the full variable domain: EPEVTQTPSHQVTQMGQEVILRCVPISNHLYFYWYRQILGQKVEFLVSFYNNEISEKSEIFDDQFSVERPDGSNFTLKIRSTKLEDSAMYFCASSEPWAGGSVFFGSGTQLSVL.

CDR3 in amino acids: CASSGQDNSPLHF. The chain has TRBV5-1 and TRBJ1-6; the TRBD1 assignment by TCRdb is unverifiable without DNA. CDR1 and CDR2 (germline): SGHRS, YFSETQ. The CDR3 runs to 13 residues.

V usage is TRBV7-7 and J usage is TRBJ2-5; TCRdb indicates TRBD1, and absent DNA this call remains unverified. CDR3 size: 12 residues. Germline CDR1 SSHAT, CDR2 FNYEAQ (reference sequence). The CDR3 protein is CASTRDRETQYF.

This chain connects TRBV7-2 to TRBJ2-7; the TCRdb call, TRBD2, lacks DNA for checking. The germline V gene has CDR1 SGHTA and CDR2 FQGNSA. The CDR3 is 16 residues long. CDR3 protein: CASSFPRGLLFGEQYF.

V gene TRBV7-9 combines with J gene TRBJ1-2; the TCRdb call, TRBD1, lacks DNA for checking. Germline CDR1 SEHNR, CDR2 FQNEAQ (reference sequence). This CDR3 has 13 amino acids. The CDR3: CASRPTGVYGYTF.

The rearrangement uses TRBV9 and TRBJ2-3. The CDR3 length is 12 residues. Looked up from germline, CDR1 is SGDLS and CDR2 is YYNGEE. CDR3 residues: CASSPVSDTQYF.

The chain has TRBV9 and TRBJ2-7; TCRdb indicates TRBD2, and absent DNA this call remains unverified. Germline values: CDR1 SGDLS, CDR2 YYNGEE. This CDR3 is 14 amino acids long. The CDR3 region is CASSVGTPSYEQYF. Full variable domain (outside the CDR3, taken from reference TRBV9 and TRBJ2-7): DSGVTQTPKHLITATGQRVTLRCSPRSGDLSVYWYQQSLDQGLQFLIQYYNGEERAKGNILERFSAQQFPDLHSELNLSSLELGDSALYFCASSVGTPSYEQYFGPGTRLTVT.

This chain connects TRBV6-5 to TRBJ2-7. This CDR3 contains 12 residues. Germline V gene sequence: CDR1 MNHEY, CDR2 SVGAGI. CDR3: CASSYSGDEQYF.

Here the CDR3 reads CASSLATGGNTEAFF. The chain has TRBV5-1 and TRBJ1-1; TCRdb's assignment of TRBD1 cannot be checked, as there is no DNA. Germline V gene sequence: CDR1 SGHRS, CDR2 YFSETQ. The CDR3 has 15 residues.

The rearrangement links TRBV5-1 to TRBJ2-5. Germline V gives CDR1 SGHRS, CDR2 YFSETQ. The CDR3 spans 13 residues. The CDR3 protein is CASSLDYQETQYF.

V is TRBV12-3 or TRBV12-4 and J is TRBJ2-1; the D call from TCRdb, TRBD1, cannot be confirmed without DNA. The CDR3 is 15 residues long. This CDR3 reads CASSFGAITYNEQFF.

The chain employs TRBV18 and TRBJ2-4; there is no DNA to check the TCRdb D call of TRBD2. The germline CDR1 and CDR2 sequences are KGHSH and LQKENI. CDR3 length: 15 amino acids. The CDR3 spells CASSPGLEGKNIQYF. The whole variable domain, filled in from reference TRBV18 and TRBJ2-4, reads NAGVMQNPRHLVRRRGQEARLRCSPMKGHSHVYWYRQLPEEGLKFMVYLQKENIIDESGMPKERFSAEFPKEGPSILRIQQVVRGDSAAYFCASSPGLEGKNIQYFGAGTRLSVL.

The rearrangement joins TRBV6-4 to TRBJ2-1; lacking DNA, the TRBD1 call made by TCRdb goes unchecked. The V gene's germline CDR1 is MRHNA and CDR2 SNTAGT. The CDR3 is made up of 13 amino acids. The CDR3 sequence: CATATGGENEQFF.

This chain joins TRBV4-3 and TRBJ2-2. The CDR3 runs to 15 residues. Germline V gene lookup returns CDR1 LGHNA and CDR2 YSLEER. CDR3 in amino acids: CASSQDWGKTGELFF.

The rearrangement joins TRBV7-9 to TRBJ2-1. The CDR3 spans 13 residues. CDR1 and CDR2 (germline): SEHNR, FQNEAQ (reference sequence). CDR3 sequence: CASSLAANHEQFF.

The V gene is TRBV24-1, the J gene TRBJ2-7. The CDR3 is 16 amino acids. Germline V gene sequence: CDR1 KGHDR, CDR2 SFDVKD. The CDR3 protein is CATSDLGTGGTYEQYF.

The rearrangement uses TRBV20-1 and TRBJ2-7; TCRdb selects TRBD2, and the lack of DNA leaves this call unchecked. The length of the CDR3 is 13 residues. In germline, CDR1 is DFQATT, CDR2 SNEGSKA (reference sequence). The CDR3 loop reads CRGGTSDSYEQYF.